The present T cell receptor (beta chain) was sequenced within a study of T-cell reconstitution after alpha-beta-depleted transplantation in children. Germline CDR1 reads SGHTS; CDR2 reads YDEGEE. There are 15 residues in the CDR3. Between the trimmed V and J ends, which lost 4 bases and 5 bases, there was a span of 18 bases. Molecular barcoding with unique molecular identifiers was used for the TCRbeta library. TCRdb reprocessed the PCR reads with MiXCR, giving one entry per CDR3 protein. The sample consists of 130,000 or so distinct CDR3 sequences, roughly 10% of them appearing once. Notes on this clonotype: Its antigen is unidentified.

General observations from the study: Reportedly, only several hundred clones from non-depleted graft cells drove alpha-beta T-cell counts at about two months. At day 60, the high TCRbeta diversity found in some patients originated from recipient T cells and thymic progenitors that had survived. A year had passed since transplant, and T-cell counts and diversity by then came mostly from newly produced T cells.

Sample: PBMCs, mostly from graft donor cells, taken 180 days after TCRalphabeta/CD19-depleted stem cell transplant. The V gene is TRBV5-8, the J gene TRBJ1-2, with D possibly matching TRBD1 (6 bases). The receptor was isolated from a girl under two years old who had a stem cell transplant for combined immunodeficiency, so the T cells may come from the graft donor. The CDR3 loop reads CASSHPDRSGYGYTF. CDR3 DNA: TGTGCCAGCAGCCACCCGGACAGAAGCGGATATGGCTACACCTTC.